A single sample gave rise to the 21 T cell receptor beta chains below, sequenced in a study of breast tumors, draining lymph nodes, adjacent tissues. TCRdb reprocessed the multiplex PCR reads via MiXCR and lists one record per CDR3 protein. The repertoire holds some 140,000 distinct CDR3 sequences, with about 20% as singletons. Axillary draining lymph nodes of breast cancer patients supplied the node samples. Source material: axillary lymph node tissue. These receptors originate from a female donor with breast cancer. Some clones in this sample may be carry-over from other donors' samples.

As to this clonotype: A clone one base away is much larger, so this may be a read error. The chain combines TRBV5-1 with TRBJ2-7, with 7 bases matching TRBD1. CDR1 is SGHRS and CDR2 is YFSETQ in the germline V gene. The CDR3 extends over 17 amino acids. Trimming cost V 0 bases and J 0 bases; bases outside gene matches: 9. CDR3 sequence (DNA): TGCGCCAGCAGCTTGGAGGCTGCGACAGGGAGCTCCTACGAGCAGTACTTC. It encodes CASSLEAATGSSYEQYF.

This clonotype came up many times. The chain is built from TRBV19 and TRBJ1-2, with a tentative D call TRBD1 (6 bases). Trimming shortened V by 2 bases and J by 6 bases, and 10 bases separated the two germline ends. Germline CDR1 reads LNHDA; CDR2 reads SQIVND (reference sequence). This CDR3 is built from 13 residues. CDR3 nucleotide sequence: TGTGCCAGTAGTATAACTGGGGGCGATGGCTACACCTTC. Translating it yields CASSITGGDGYTF.

About this clonotype: Its ends do not fully match the called genes, so a read error is possible. The chain uses TRBV30 and TRBJ2-3, with 9 positions matching TRBD2. CDR1 GTSNPN and CDR2 SVGIG come from the germline V gene (reference sequence). The CDR3 is made up of 16 amino acids. In nucleotides, the CDR3 is TGTGCCTGGAGCCCTCCTTTGCGGGAGGGCACAGATACGCAGTGTTTT. Its translation is CAWSPPLREGTDTQCF.

This clonotype was recorded many times. The chain recombines TRBV9 with TRBJ2-1; 7 nucleotides agree with TRBD2. CDR3 length: 15 amino acids. V trimming: 3 bases; J trimming: 7 bases; junction bases outside the gene matches: 10. Germline loops: CDR1 SGDLS, CDR2 YYNGEE. The CDR3 DNA is TGTGCCAGCAGCGCCCAGAACTGGGGGGGTAATGAGCAGTTCTTC. Encoded protein: CASSAQNWGGNEQFF.

About this clonotype itself: One base away lies a much larger clone, so this may be a sequencing read error. The rearrangement links TRBV5-6 to TRBJ1-4; D unclear. The length of the CDR3 is 16 residues. Germline CDR1 reads SGHDT; CDR2 reads YYEEEE. The CDR3 spells CASSLFGTATNERLFF. The DNA of the CDR3 is TGTGCCAGCAGCTTGTTTGGCACCGCAACTAATGAAAGACTGTTTTTT.

This clonotype was counted ten times or more. The CDR3 region has the DNA TGCGCCAGCAGCTTGGCACGGGTGGGGGCAGATACGCAGTATTTT. Its translation is CASSLARVGADTQYF. V is TRBV5-1 and J is TRBJ2-3, with D possibly being TRBD1 or TRBD2 (5 bases each). This CDR3 comprises 15 residues. The V gene's germline CDR1 is SGHRS and CDR2 YFSETQ. The V end was cut by 0 bases, the J end by 4 bases, with 12 bases between.

This chain joins TRBV28 and TRBJ2-5; no firm D call. Germline V gene sequence: CDR1 MDHEN, CDR2 SYDVKM. V was clipped by 7 bases and J by 1 base, with 7 bases between them. There are 12 residues in the CDR3. CDR3: CASTDFQETQYF. The CDR3 nucleotides read TGTGCCAGCACCGACTTCCAAGAGACCCAGTACTTC.

Of note for this clonotype: A clone one base away is much larger, so this may be a read error. V gene TRBV7-7 combines with J gene TRBJ2-1; D could derive from TRBD1 or TRBD2 (5 bases each). V shed 2 bases and J shed 9 bases, with 14 bases lying between them. The CDR3 is 14 residues long. In germline, CDR1 is SSHAT, CDR2 FNYEAQ (reference sequence). CDR3 amino acids: CASSLRSQGREQFF. CDR3 nucleotides: TGTGCCAGCAGCTTAAGATCGCAGGGACGTGAGCAGTTCTTC.

Remarks on this clonotype: A clone one base away is much larger, so this may be a read error. The rearrangement uses TRBV4-2 and TRBJ2-7, with 8 bases aligning to TRBD1. Germline V gene data show CDR1 as LGHNA and CDR2 as YNFKEQ. This CDR3 contains 15 residues. After removal of 1 base from V and 3 bases from J, the junction contained 5 bases not matched to a gene. The CDR3 spells CASSQGRGQGYEQYF. CDR3 DNA sequence: TGTGCCAGCAGCCAAGGCCGAGGACAGGGCTACGAGCAGTACTTC.

This clonotype was detected a few times. The CDR3, as DNA: TGTGCCTGGAGTGTACAGGGGGCTGGAAACACCATATATTTT. Translation gives CAWSVQGAGNTIYF. V is TRBV30 and J is TRBJ1-3, with 8 bases fitting TRBD1. The CDR3 runs to 14 residues. In germline, CDR1 is GTSNPN, CDR2 SVGIG (reference sequence). V lost 0 bases and J lost 2; bases outside the gene matches: 0. Together with reference TRBV30 and TRBJ1-3, the CDR3 gives the full variable domain: SQTIHQWPATLVQPVGSPLSLECTVEGTSNPNLYWYRQAAGRGLQLLFYSVGIGQISSEVPQNLSASRPQDRQFILSSKKLLLSDSGFYLCAWSVQGAGNTIYFGEGSWLTVV.

In its sample, this clonotype was seen many times. V gene TRBV12-3 or TRBV12-4 combines with J gene TRBJ2-2, with TRBD2 matching 9 bases. This CDR3 spans 15 amino acids. The J segment lost 1 base and the V segment lost 6 bases, leaving 3 bases of the junction unmatched. DNA for the CDR3: TGTGCCAGCAGGCATAGCGGGAGGAACACCGGGGAGCTGTTTTTT. It codes for CASRHSGRNTGELFF.

This clonotype was counted between two and nine times. The rearrangement links TRBV12-3 or TRBV12-4 to TRBJ2-1; TRBD2 matches at 8 bases. Germline trimming cut 6 bases from V and 8 bases from J; bases unmatched to any gene: 12. The CDR3 totals 15 residues. The CDR3 loop is CASRKPGLDSDEQFF. CDR3 nucleotide sequence: TGTGCCAGCAGAAAGCCGGGACTAGATTCCGATGAGCAGTTCTTC.

As to this clonotype: This sequence may be a read error, since a much larger clone differs from it by one base. The final CDR3 position lacks the conserved phenylalanine or tryptophan, pointing to a likely read error. The chain links TRBV5-1 to TRBJ1-5; D is unclear. Trimming stripped 0 bases from V and 5 bases from J, with 12 bases between. CDR3 length: 15 residues. CDR1 and CDR2 from the germline V gene are SGHRS and YFSETQ. DNA of the CDR3: TGCGCCAGCAGCTTGGGCAGCTCGGGAGATCAGCCCCAGCATTGT. This sequence encodes CASSLGSSGDQPQHC.

This clonotype has a single count. Possible read error: a much larger clone is one base away. This CDR3 is missing its conserved last phenylalanine or tryptophan, likely due to a read error. The J gene is TRBJ2-7, the V gene TRBV2, with D possibly matching TRBD2 (7 bases). Trimming removed 7 bases at V and 5 bases at J, with 15 bases between. Germline V gene lookup returns CDR1 SNHLY and CDR2 FYNNEI. The CDR3 totals 13 residues. The CDR3 loop reads CASKAGGTNEQYL. The CDR3 DNA is TGTGCCAGCAAGGCCGGGGGGACAAACGAGCAGTACCTC.

This clonotype occurred a few times. The rearrangement joins TRBV14 to TRBJ2-5; 14 nucleotides align to TRBD2. The trim removed 3 bases at V and 4 bases at J, leaving 4 bases unmatched. The CDR3 extends over 16 amino acids. CDR1 and CDR2 (germline): SGHDN, FVKESK. The CDR3 loop reads CASSQGTSGSLETQYF. The CDR3 DNA is TGTGCCAGCAGCCAGGGGACTAGCGGGAGTCTAGAGACCCAGTACTTC.

This clonotype was found many times. V is TRBV7-3 and J is TRBJ2-1, with D hard to call. The CDR3 extends over 17 amino acids. V shed 1 base and J shed 0 bases, with 13 bases lying between them. Germline CDR1 reads SGHTA; CDR2 reads FQGTGA. The CDR3 here is CASSLSPLASSYNEQFF. The CDR3 DNA reads TGTGCCAGCAGCTTAAGTCCCCTGGCTAGCTCCTACAATGAGCAGTTCTTC.

This clonotype was counted at least ten times. This rearrangement joins TRBV4-1 to TRBJ2-1; 10 bases are a match to TRBD2. Germline CDR1 is MGHRA and CDR2 is YSYEKL. J was trimmed by 9 bases and V by 2 bases; bases with no gene match: 4. The CDR3 is made up of 14 amino acids. As DNA, the CDR3 is TGCGCCAGCAGCCAACTAGCGGGAGCGATTGAGCAGTTCTTC. It yields the protein CASSQLAGAIEQFF.

As for this clonotype: This may stem from a read error, because a much larger clone lies one nucleotide away. The missing conserved phenylalanine or tryptophan at the end of this CDR3 makes a read error likely. The rearrangement links TRBV2 to TRBJ1-6; D uncertain. V lost 3 bases and J 2 bases, leaving 8 bases between the germline ends. This CDR3 comprises 15 residues. CDR1 and CDR2 (germline): SNHLY, FYNNEI. The DNA for the CDR3 is TGTGCCAGCAGTGATACCGGGACCTATAATTCACCCCTCCACTCT. Translated, it gives CASSDTGTYNSPLHS.

This clonotype was recorded many times. The CDR3 DNA sequence: TGCAGTGCTAGGGGACTCCCTCGGAAAGCGTACAATGAGCAGTTCTTC. It translates to CSARGLPRKAYNEQFF. The chain carries TRBV20-1 and TRBJ2-1; D might be TRBD2 (6 bases). The CDR3 is made up of 16 amino acids. V dropped 3 bases and J dropped 4 bases, with 19 bases sitting between them. The germline CDR1 and CDR2 sequences are DFQATT and SNEGSKA (reference sequence).

This clonotype showed up many times. The gene calls are TRBV29-1 and TRBJ2-5; TRBD1 matches 11 bases. Germline lookup yields CDR1 SQVTM and CDR2 ANQGSEA. V lost 7 bases, J lost 5 bases, and 9 bases stayed unmatched. The CDR3 is 14 amino acids. CDR3 sequence reads: CSGRTGGWEETQYF. DNA of the CDR3: TGCAGCGGTAGGACAGGGGGCTGGGAGGAGACCCAGTACTTC. The variable domain in full, completed from reference TRBV29-1 and TRBJ2-5, reads SAVISQKPSRDICQRGTSLTIQCQVDSQVTMMFWYRQQPGQSLTLIATANQGSEATYESGFVIDKFPISRPNLTFSTLTVSNMSPEDSSIYLCSGRTGGWEETQYFGPGTRLLVL.

Details on this clonotype: Given a much more abundant clone one base away, this may be a read error. No conserved phenylalanine or tryptophan ends this CDR3, so it is likely a read error. The rearrangement joins TRBV5-1 to TRBJ2-6; D is unclear. The CDR3 spans 16 residues. CDR1 and CDR2 (germline): SGHRS, YFSETQ. V shed 6 bases and J shed 0 bases, with 13 bases lying between them. DNA of the CDR3: TGCGCCAGCACGGTGAACCCGACCTCTGGGGCCAACGTCCTGACTTCC. Translated: CASTVNPTSGANVLTS.